These 24 T cell receptor beta chains came from one sample sequenced in a study of T-cell reconstitution after alpha-beta-depleted transplantation in children. Molecular barcoding with unique molecular identifiers was used for the TCRbeta library. Using its own MiXCR run on the PCR reads, TCRdb lists one record per CDR3 protein. This table holds nearly 550,000 distinct CDR3 sequences, 15% to 20% found once. The sample here was PBMCs from the stem cell graft donor, taken from the stem cell graft. The receptors derive from a human donor who donated a stem cell graft to a child with acute lymphoblastic leukemia.

The chain joins TRBV5-1 to TRBJ2-1; possible D gene TRBD2, 7 bases. Germline V gene sequence: CDR1 SGHRS, CDR2 YFSETQ. This CDR3 has 16 amino acids. Trimming left V 3 bases short and J 4 bases short, with 17 bases between. Written as DNA, the CDR3 is TGCGCCAGCAGCTCGAGGAGGGGAGGGGGATACAATGAGCAGTTCTTC. Protein: CASSSRRGGGYNEQFF.

In this sample, this clonotype turned up a few times. The chain uses TRBV19 and TRBJ2-1, with 9 bases that match TRBD1. Germline V gene lookup returns CDR1 LNHDA and CDR2 SQIVND (reference sequence). Unmatched junction bases numbered 7, after V lost 8 bases and J lost 8 bases. The CDR3 runs to 13 residues. CDR3 protein: CASHRGQLDEQFF. CDR3 coding DNA: TGTGCCAGTCACAGGGGGCAGTTGGATGAGCAGTTCTTC.

This clonotype has just a few counts. The V gene is TRBV12-3 or TRBV12-4, the J gene TRBJ2-4; 8 bases fit TRBD1. CDR3 size: 18 residues. The V and J ends lost 6 bases and 2 bases, in that order; junction bases with no gene match: 15. CDR3 nucleotide sequence: TGTGCCAGCAGCCTAACAGGGGGAAGAGGTTCTACCAAAAACATTCAGTACTTC. This translates into CASSLTGGRGSTKNIQYF.

This sequence joins TRBV28 and TRBJ2-1; D is perhaps TRBD2 (5 bases). This CDR3 is 15 amino acids long. Germline V gene data show CDR1 as MDHEN and CDR2 as SYDVKM. Trimming stripped 6 bases from V and 1 base from J, with 13 bases between. The CDR3: CASSHGVGSYNEQFF. In DNA form, the CDR3 reads TGTGCCAGCAGCCACGGGGTTGGGTCCTACAATGAGCAGTTCTTC.

This clonotype was recorded a few times. DNA of the CDR3: TGTGCCAGCAGCGTAGAGCCCCGACAGGTCCCCACTGAAGCTTTCTTT. Protein product: CASSVEPRQVPTEAFF. The J gene is TRBJ1-1, the V gene TRBV9; tentative D call: TRBD1 (6 bases). The germline V and J ends were trimmed by 0 bases and 4 bases, with 16 bases remaining between them. The length of the CDR3 is 16 residues. Germline assignment: CDR1 SGDLS and CDR2 YYNGEE.

This chain links TRBV5-1 with TRBJ1-1; D is possibly TRBD1 (5 bases). The germline V gene encodes CDR1 SGHRS and CDR2 YFSETQ. The CDR3 loop spans 16 amino acids. V was shortened by 0 bases and J by 4 bases, with 16 bases between the two germline ends. CDR3 sequence (DNA): TGCGCCAGCAGCTTGGAGCGGGGCGTAATGACCACTGAAGCTTTCTTT. It codes for CASSLERGVMTTEAFF.

The J gene is TRBJ2-6, the V gene TRBV18; 8 bases are a match to TRBD1. The trim removed 1 base at V and 2 bases at J, leaving 10 bases unmatched. Germline CDR1 KGHSH, CDR2 LQKENI. This CDR3 is 19 amino acids long. The CDR3 loop is CASSPLGQGSIAGANVLTF. CDR3 nucleotide sequence: TGTGCCAGCTCACCACTTGGACAGGGATCTATCGCTGGGGCCAACGTCCTGACTTTC.

The gene calls are TRBV20-1 and TRBJ2-5; D might be TRBD1 (5 bases). The CDR3 spans 15 residues. The germline CDR1 and CDR2 sequences are DFQATT and SNEGSKA (reference sequence). V was trimmed by 3 bases and J by 5 bases, leaving 19 bases between them. This chain's CDR3 is CSASSRAGIEETQYF. The CDR3 DNA follows: TGCAGTGCTAGCTCTCGGGCAGGGATTGAGGAGACCCAGTACTTC.

The chain couples TRBV29-1 to TRBJ2-7; no reliable D call. Trimming stripped 5 bases from V and 2 bases from J, with 10 bases between. The CDR3 totals 12 residues. Per germline, CDR1 SQVTM and CDR2 ANQGSEA. In DNA, the CDR3 is TGCAGCGTTCGTGGCGGCGCCTACGAGCAGTACTTC. This gives the protein CSVRGGAYEQYF.

This clonotype appeared many times. The rearrangement uses TRBV5-1 and TRBJ2-1; 8 bases align to TRBD2. There are 15 residues in the CDR3. Per germline, CDR1 SGHRS and CDR2 YFSETQ. The ends lost 0 bases at V and 4 bases at J; junction bases unmatched: 3. For the CDR3, the DNA is TGCGCCAGCAGCTTGGCCCTAGCGGGTTACAATGAGCAGTTCTTC. Residues: CASSLALAGYNEQFF.

This clonotype was recorded at least ten times. The J gene is TRBJ2-5, the V gene TRBV5-1; the D call may be TRBD1 or TRBD2 (5 bases each). There are 13 residues in the CDR3. Germline V gene lookup returns CDR1 SGHRS and CDR2 YFSETQ. V dropped 0 bases and J dropped 4 bases, with 7 bases sitting between them. CDR3 amino acids: CASSLEGRETQYF. CDR3 in DNA: TGCGCCAGCAGCTTGGAGGGGAGAGAGACCCAGTACTTC.

This clonotype was counted only a few times. This chain connects TRBV4-1 to TRBJ2-7; unclear D gene. The germline V gene encodes CDR1 MGHRA and CDR2 YSYEKL. The CDR3 spans 15 residues. V gave up 0 bases and J gave up 4 bases, with 13 bases separating them. Here the CDR3 reads CASSQEWQYHYEQYF. Written as DNA, the CDR3 is TGCGCCAGCAGCCAAGAATGGCAGTACCATTACGAGCAGTACTTC.

The chain uses TRBV9 and TRBJ2-7, with D perhaps TRBD2 (5 bases). The germline CDR1 and CDR2 sequences are SGDLS and YYNGEE. The CDR3 extends over 16 amino acids. V was clipped by 2 bases and J by 3 bases, with 18 bases between them. This chain's CDR3 is CASSVADYSPSYEQYF. The CDR3 nucleotides read TGTGCCAGCAGCGTGGCCGACTATTCTCCTAGCTACGAGCAGTACTTC.

This clonotype was seen a handful of times. The J gene is TRBJ1-2, the V gene TRBV18, with 10 bases fitting TRBD1. The CDR3 length is 13 residues. Germline trimming cut 3 bases from V and 8 bases from J; bases unmatched to any gene: 3. Germline V gene sequence: CDR1 KGHSH, CDR2 LQKENI. Here the CDR3 reads CASSPGTGEGYTF. The CDR3 nucleotides are TGTGCCAGCTCACCGGGGACAGGGGAAGGCTACACCTTC.

The chain links TRBV5-1 to TRBJ1-2, with a possible D match to TRBD1 (5 bases). This CDR3 region has 20 residues. Trimming removed 1 base at V and 5 bases at J, with 30 bases between. Germline V gene data show CDR1 as SGHRS and CDR2 as YFSETQ. CDR3 nucleotide sequence: TGCGCCAGCAGCTTGAAACCATCAAGGGACCACCGTCCGGATACTTATGGCTACACCTTC. It encodes CASSLKPSRDHRPDTYGYTF.

In its sample, this clonotype was seen a few times. The chain couples TRBV5-1 to TRBJ1-5; no reliable D call. CDR3 size: 16 residues. CDR1 and CDR2 (germline): SGHRS, YFSETQ. V lost 3 bases and J 0 bases, leaving 13 bases between the germline ends. CDR3 DNA sequence: TGCGCCAGCAGCTCCTCGGGGTCCTATAGCAATCAGCCCCAGCATTTT. Its protein product is CASSSSGSYSNQPQHF.

This rearrangement joins TRBV5-1 to TRBJ2-7, with unresolved D. The germline gives CDR1 SGHRS, CDR2 YFSETQ. The V end was cut by 4 bases, the J end by 1 base, with 15 bases between. The length of the CDR3 is 15 residues. The CDR3 here is CASSRLRPLSYEQYF. The CDR3 DNA follows: TGCGCCAGCAGCCGCCTTAGGCCACTTTCCTACGAGCAGTACTTC.

This rearrangement joins TRBV20-1 to TRBJ1-2; D gene uncertain. This CDR3 comprises 12 residues. V was clipped by 3 bases and J by 2 bases, with 7 bases between them. The germline V gene encodes CDR1 DFQATT and CDR2 SNEGSKA (reference sequence). This CDR3 reads CSASPRNYGYTF. In DNA form, the CDR3 reads TGCAGTGCTAGTCCACGGAACTATGGCTACACCTTC.

V usage is TRBV7-9 and J usage is TRBJ1-3; tentatively, D is TRBD1 (6 bases). The CDR3 consists of 17 residues. Germline CDR1 reads SEHNR; CDR2 reads FQNEAQ (reference sequence). Trimming pared 1 base from V and 8 bases from J, leaving 21 bases between. The CDR3 is CASSLDQILKQGDTIYF. The CDR3 DNA sequence: TGTGCCAGCAGCTTAGACCAGATACTGAAACAGGGAGACACCATATATTTT.

The genes are TRBV12-3 or TRBV12-4 and TRBJ2-1; D is undetermined. The CDR3 covers 14 residues. Trimming removed 5 bases at V and 4 bases at J, with 12 bases between. CDR3 nucleotides: TGTGCCAGCAGTGAAATGGTGCTATACAATGAGCAGTTCTTC. This codes for CASSEMVLYNEQFF.

This clonotype was found a few times. The chain links TRBV27 to TRBJ2-1, with D perhaps assigned TRBD1 or TRBD2 (5 bases each). CDR3 length: 12 residues. CDR1 is MNHEY and CDR2 is SMNVEV in the germline V gene (reference sequence). Trimming left V 3 bases short and J 7 bases short, with 7 bases between. The CDR3 region has the DNA TGTGCCAGCAGTTTTTGGGGGAATGAGCAGTTCTTC. Protein sequence: CASSFWGNEQFF.

This clonotype was counted between two and nine times. CDR3 residues: CATSSDQRTGGNEQYF. The CDR3 coding sequence is TGTGCCACCAGCAGTGACCAACGGACAGGGGGCAACGAGCAGTACTTC. This rearrangement joins TRBV15 to TRBJ2-7; 11 nucleotides line up with TRBD1. The CDR3 sequence is 16 residues long. Trimming removed 3 bases from V and 5 bases from J; junction bases left unmatched: 9. Germline V CDR1 and CDR2: LNHNV, YYDKDF (reference sequence).

This clonotype was seen many times. The V gene is TRBV7-9, the J gene TRBJ2-5; no definite D call. The germline V gene encodes CDR1 SEHNR and CDR2 FQNEAQ (reference sequence). This CDR3 is 14 amino acids long. V was pared by 4 bases and J by 4 bases, with 13 bases between. The CDR3 DNA reads as TGTGCCAGCAGCTCCGGTCTTGGACGAGAGACCCAGTACTTC. This sequence encodes CASSSGLGRETQYF.

The table lists this clonotype with a few counts. The chain uses TRBV5-1 and TRBJ1-3; D call uncertain. The germline gives CDR1 SGHRS, CDR2 YFSETQ. V lost 1 base and J 2 bases, leaving 7 bases between the germline ends. There are 14 residues in the CDR3. This CDR3 is CASSLPGAGNTIYF. CDR3 in DNA: TGCGCCAGCAGCTTGCCCGGGGCTGGAAACACCATATATTTT.